Sequencing of this T cell receptor beta chain was carried out in a study of regulatory T cells. Whole-study results and caveats: Hydrophobic residues at CDR3 positions 6 and 7 were enriched in conventional CD4+ T cells of CD3G-deficient patients.

The primer mix had 52 TRBV and 13 TRBJ primers. Some clones are missing from TCRdb's copy, which holds only in-frame ones; the method was immunoSEQ multiplex PCR. The table records almost 30,000 clones, under 95% of them present only once. As regards this clone: No antigen is known for it.

V shed 4 bases, J shed 0 bases, and the junction held 7 bases outside the gene matches. This CDR3 spans 15 amino acids. Germline V gene lookup returns CDR1 SGHDT and CDR2 YYEEEE. This receptor was taken from a person under 35 with CD3G deficiency. The chain uses TRBV5-6 and TRBJ2-7, with TRBD2 matching 7 bases. Sequenced input: conventional CD4+ T cells sorted from blood. CDR3 bases: TGTGCCAGCAGCCGGAGGGCTAGCGGCTCCTACGAGCAGTACGTC. Translating it yields CASSRRASGSYEQYV.